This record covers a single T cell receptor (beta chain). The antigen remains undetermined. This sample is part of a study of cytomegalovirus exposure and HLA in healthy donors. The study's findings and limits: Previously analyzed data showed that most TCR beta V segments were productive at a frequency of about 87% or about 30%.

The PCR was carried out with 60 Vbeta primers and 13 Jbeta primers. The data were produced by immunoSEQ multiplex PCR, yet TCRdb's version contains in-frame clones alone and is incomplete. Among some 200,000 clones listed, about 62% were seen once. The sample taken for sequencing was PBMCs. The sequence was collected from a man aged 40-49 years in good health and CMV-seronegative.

In DNA, the CDR3 is TGTGCCAGCAGCTTTAGCGGGCGTATTCCCAATGAGCAGTTCTTC. Its protein product is CASSFSGRIPNEQFF. The chain uses TRBV7-2 and TRBJ2-1; TRBD2 agrees at 7 bases. The germline V gene has CDR1 SGHTA and CDR2 FQGNSA. There are 15 residues in the CDR3. V lost 3 bases to trimming and J lost 6 bases; unmatched junction nucleotides: 8.